The 29 T cell receptor beta chains below all came from one sample that was sequenced in a study of T-cell memory formation after mild COVID-19 (dated by TCRdb to about 2021). The library relied on 5' RACE. Sequencing took place on an Illumina NovaSeq 6000. In-frame beta chains were kept once TCRdb had trimmed the public reads at Q25 with fastp and called clones with MiXCR. Each CDR3 protein gets just one entry, which takes the most common genes and DNA from the rows behind it. The sample has roughly 130,000 distinct CDR3 sequences on record, 16% of them singletons. The ten largest clones add up to about 14% of the sample. Sequenced: PBMCs or a T cell subset sorted from them (not recorded which). Receptors were obtained from an adult woman who had mild COVID-19 (a few samples of this study predate the infection). The sample titles of this study are shuffled in the database, so cell type and time point are left out; the donor was told from shared clones.

The chain is built from TRBV12-3 or TRBV12-4 and TRBJ2-7; D possibly corresponds to TRBD2 (6 bases). The CDR3 length is 15 residues. The V end was cut by 2 bases, the J end by 1 base, with 12 bases between. DNA for the CDR3: TGTGCCAGCAGTTTATGGGGGGACCCTTCCTACGAGCAGTACTTC. As protein: CASSLWGDPSYEQYF.

The chain joins TRBV9 to TRBJ2-3; the D gene could be TRBD1 or TRBD2 (6 bases each). V shed 4 bases and J shed 1 base, with 16 bases lying between them. The CDR3 is 16 residues long. CDR1 SGDLS and CDR2 YYNGEE come from the germline V gene. The CDR3 region is CASSLLLRGGTDTQYF. CDR3 nucleotides: TGTGCCAGCAGCCTCCTCCTGAGGGGGGGCACAGATACGCAGTATTTT.

The chain couples TRBV7-2 to TRBJ2-7; no definite D call. This CDR3 is built from 14 residues. Germline V lookup: CDR1 SGHTA, CDR2 FQGNSA. Trimming removed 0 bases from V and 0 bases from J, with 6 bases in between. The CDR3 loop reads CASSLARSSYEQYF. CDR3 bases: TGTGCCAGCAGCTTAGCGCGGAGCTCCTACGAGCAGTACTTC.

The genes are TRBV4-1 and TRBJ1-4; D possibly corresponds to TRBD1 (5 bases). This CDR3 has 16 residues. Germline CDR1 MGHRA, CDR2 YSYEKL. V was cut by 0 bases and J by 7 bases, with 15 bases left in between. The CDR3 nucleotides read TGCGCCAGCAGCCAAGATTTTGGGGGATTGAGTGAAAAACTGTTTTTT. Amino acids: CASSQDFGGLSEKLFF.

The chain combines TRBV6-2 or TRBV6-3 with TRBJ2-4; D tentatively fits TRBD1 or TRBD2 (5 bases each). The CDR3 extends over 15 amino acids. Germline CDR1 MNHEY, CDR2 SVGEGT. V lost 4 bases and J lost 3, with 13 bases in between. This chain's CDR3 is CASSSPGADKNIQYF. CDR3 sequence (DNA): TGTGCCAGCAGTTCCCCCGGGGCAGACAAAAACATTCAGTACTTC.

The chain uses TRBV6-5 and TRBJ1-6, with D possibly TRBD1 on 6 matching bases. CDR1 is MNHEY, CDR2 SVGAGI, per germline. The V end lost 5 bases, the J end lost 7 bases, and 15 bases lay between the germline ends. The CDR3 is 15 amino acids. CDR3 region: CASSIRVQGNSPLHF. DNA for the CDR3: TGTGCCAGCAGTATCAGAGTACAGGGAAATTCACCCCTCCACTTT.

This clonotype was counted a few times. The rearrangement joins TRBV7-2 to TRBJ2-7; 8 positions agree with TRBD2. After removal of 5 bases from V and 6 bases from J, the junction contained 9 bases not matched to a gene. Germline lookup yields CDR1 SGHTA and CDR2 FQGNSA. The CDR3 runs to 14 residues. The CDR3 sequence: CASSVGGATTEQYF. The CDR3 nucleotides read TGTGCCAGCAGCGTCGGGGGGGCAACTACCGAGCAGTACTTC.

In nucleotides, the CDR3 is TGCGCCAGCAGCCAAGGAACAGGACAGGGTTTATACTTC. Protein: CASSQGTGQGLYF. The V call is TRBV4-1, the J call TRBJ2-7, with TRBD1 identical over 8 bases. The V segment lost 1 base and the J segment 13 bases; nucleotides outside the gene matches: 9. The CDR3 loop spans 13 amino acids. Germline CDR1 is MGHRA and CDR2 is YSYEKL.

The rearrangement joins TRBV29-1 to TRBJ2-1, with TRBD1 identical over 8 bases. Germline trimming cut 6 bases from V and 1 base from J; bases unmatched to any gene: 11. This CDR3 has 16 residues. CDR1 SQVTM and CDR2 ANQGSEA come from the germline V gene. Here the CDR3 reads CSVGATGTGSYNEQFF. CDR3 nucleotide sequence: TGCAGCGTAGGGGCCACGGGGACAGGTTCCTACAATGAGCAGTTCTTC.

This clonotype was detected only a few times. The CDR3, as DNA: TGCAGTGCTACCCCACACGGGCCGGGCCATGGCTACACCTTC. It codes for CSATPHGPGHGYTF. This chain joins TRBV20-1 and TRBJ1-2; no firm D call. This CDR3 is built from 14 residues. In germline, CDR1 is DFQATT, CDR2 SNEGSKA (reference sequence). The V and J ends lost 4 bases and 6 bases respectively, with 18 bases between them.

The table lists this clonotype with a few counts. V usage is TRBV19 and J usage is TRBJ1-2, with 7 bases aligning to TRBD1. CDR1 and CDR2 (germline): LNHDA, SQIVND (reference sequence). The CDR3 runs to 13 residues. The V and J ends lost 7 bases and 2 bases, in that order; junction bases with no gene match: 4. CDR3 nucleotides: TGTGCCAGTATTGGCAGGGGGAACTATGGCTACACCTTC. This encodes CASIGRGNYGYTF.

The chain links TRBV18 to TRBJ2-7; unclear D gene. CDR1 is KGHSH and CDR2 is LQKENI in the germline V gene. With 3 bases removed from V and 7 bases from J, the gap between germline ends came to 16 bases. The CDR3 spans 14 residues. In nucleotides, the CDR3 is TGTGCCAGCTCACCCGTAGACATGGTTCGGGAGCAGTACTTC. Its protein product is CASSPVDMVREQYF.

The chain has TRBV7-2 and TRBJ2-2, with 11 bases aligning to TRBD2. With V trimmed by 3 bases and J by 4 bases, 4 bases remained unmatched. This CDR3 is built from 16 residues. Germline CDR1 is SGHTA and CDR2 is FQGNSA. The CDR3 spells CASSFTSGGITGELFF. In nucleotides, the CDR3 is TGTGCCAGCAGCTTCACTAGCGGGGGTATCACCGGGGAGCTGTTTTTT.

This chain connects TRBV12-3 or TRBV12-4 to TRBJ1-6; 7 bases align to TRBD1. V lost 5 bases to trimming and J lost 10 bases; unmatched junction nucleotides: 11. This CDR3 is 15 amino acids long. This CDR3 reads CASSAYRGVRSPLHF. CDR3 coding DNA: TGTGCCAGCAGTGCTTACAGGGGAGTAAGGTCACCCCTCCACTTT.

This rearrangement joins TRBV6-2 or TRBV6-3 to TRBJ2-1; 7 bases map to TRBD2. J gave up 2 bases and V 0 bases, and 4 bases lay outside the gene matches. CDR1 and CDR2 (germline): MNHEY, SVGEGT. The CDR3 is 16 amino acids. The DNA of the CDR3 is TGTGCCAGCAGTTACTCACCTAGCGGCCCCTACAATGAGCAGTTCTTC. Amino acid sequence: CASSYSPSGPYNEQFF.

V gene TRBV7-9 combines with J gene TRBJ2-1, with D unclear. V lost 4 bases to trimming and J lost 0 bases, with 10 bases between them. This CDR3 region has 15 residues. The germline gives CDR1 SEHNR, CDR2 FQNEAQ (reference sequence). The CDR3 DNA reads TGTGCCAGCAGCTCCCCCGGGTCCTCCTACAATGAGCAGTTCTTC. Residues: CASSSPGSSYNEQFF.

This clonotype has more than one count but fewer than ten. V and J are TRBV12-3 or TRBV12-4 and TRBJ2-5, with 7 positions matching TRBD2. Trimming at V came to 3 bases and at J to 1 base, leaving 2 bases not matched to a gene. The CDR3 covers 14 residues. This CDR3 reads CASSLSGTQETQYF. The CDR3 DNA reads TGTGCCAGCAGTTTGAGCGGGACCCAAGAGACCCAGTACTTC.

This clonotype has only a few counts. The chain couples TRBV12-3 or TRBV12-4 to TRBJ1-5, with 7 bases that match TRBD1. This CDR3 region has 15 residues. J was trimmed by 7 bases and V by 1 base; bases with no gene match: 7. The CDR3 DNA reads TGTGCCAGCAGTTTAGGAGGAGGGGGCGGACAGCCCCAGCATTTT. Protein sequence: CASSLGGGGGQPQHF.

This clonotype was counted between two and nine times. This chain uses TRBV4-3 with TRBJ2-7; the match to TRBD2 covers 9 bases. The junction had 13 bases not matched to a gene; V was cut back by 3 bases and J by 4 bases. Looked up from germline, CDR1 is LGHNA and CDR2 is YSLEER. The length of the CDR3 is 17 residues. Written as DNA, the CDR3 is TGCGCCAGCAGCCAGCAAGATTTTAGCGGGAGCGGATACGAGCAGTACTTC. Translating it yields CASSQQDFSGSGYEQYF.

The V and J genes are TRBV11-2 and TRBJ2-1; D remains ambiguous. Germline assignment: CDR1 SGHAT and CDR2 FQNNGV. This CDR3 has 14 residues. V lost 0 bases to trimming and J lost 9 bases, with 12 bases between them. The CDR3, as DNA: TGTGCCAGCAGCTTAGAACAGCTCAGCGCTGAGCAGTTCTTC. It codes for CASSLEQLSAEQFF.

This chain uses TRBV6-2 or TRBV6-3 with TRBJ2-5, with D unresolved. Trimming removed 2 bases from V and 2 bases from J, with 9 bases in between. There are 14 residues in the CDR3. CDR1 and CDR2 (germline): MNHEY, SVGEGT. CDR3 nucleotide sequence: TGTGCCAGCAGTTACCACCGACGGCAAGAGACCCAGTACTTC. Protein: CASSYHRRQETQYF.

The CDR3 loop is CASSSTGQGDGYTF. The CDR3 coding sequence is TGTGCCAGCAGTTCGACGGGACAGGGGGATGGCTACACCTTC. The chain uses TRBV27 and TRBJ1-2; TRBD1 aligns across 11 bases. CDR3 length: 14 amino acids. Germline CDR1 and CDR2: MNHEY and SMNVEV (reference sequence). Trimming removed 4 bases from V and 6 bases from J; junction bases left unmatched: 4.

The V call is TRBV28, the J call TRBJ1-2; TRBD1 aligns across 8 bases. Germline CDR1 reads MDHEN; CDR2 reads SYDVKM. V shed 2 bases, J shed 13 bases, and the junction held 9 bases outside the gene matches. The CDR3 has 13 residues. The CDR3 DNA reads as TGTGCCAGCAGTTTAAAGACAGGGGAGAGGAGCACCTTC. Translation gives CASSLKTGERSTF.

The V gene is TRBV5-1, the J gene TRBJ2-1; no definite D call. In germline, CDR1 is SGHRS, CDR2 YFSETQ. The CDR3 runs to 13 residues. Trimming took off 0 bases at V and 4 bases at J, with 5 bases between the two ends. The CDR3 here is CASSLARYNEQFF. CDR3 nucleotides: TGCGCCAGCAGCTTGGCTCGGTACAATGAGCAGTTCTTC.

This clonotype has more than one count but fewer than ten. This chain links TRBV29-1 with TRBJ2-2; 7 bases are a match to TRBD1. Germline V gene data show CDR1 as SQVTM and CDR2 as ANQGSEA. The CDR3 consists of 12 residues. With 5 bases clipped from V and 4 bases from J, the junction kept 1 base outside the gene matches. The CDR3 region has the DNA TGCAGCGTTAACAGGGGCACCGGGGAGCTGTTTTTT. It is translated as CSVNRGTGELFF.

This chain joins TRBV19 and TRBJ1-5; maybe TRBD1 (6 bases). Germline V CDR1 and CDR2: LNHDA, SQIVND (reference sequence). Trimming took off 6 bases at V and 0 bases at J, with 15 bases between the two ends. The CDR3 spans 16 residues. The CDR3 DNA follows: TGTGCCAGTAGCCAAGACAGGCCGTATAGCAATCAGCCCCAGCATTTT. Protein product: CASSQDRPYSNQPQHF.

CDR3 DNA: TGTGCCATCAGTGAGTCGATGACTAGCGGGAGGTACCAAGAGACCCAGTACTTC. Translated: CAISESMTSGRYQETQYF. The V and J genes are TRBV10-3 and TRBJ2-5, with 13 bases fitting TRBD2. The germline V gene encodes CDR1 ENHRY and CDR2 SYGVKD. The trim removed 0 bases at V and 0 bases at J, leaving 4 bases unmatched. The CDR3 length is 18 residues.

This clonotype was observed a handful of times. The chain employs TRBV4-1 and TRBJ2-7; possibly TRBD2 for D (6 bases). V shed 0 bases and J shed 6 bases, with 15 bases lying between them. This CDR3 spans 15 amino acids. The germline gives CDR1 MGHRA, CDR2 YSYEKL. In DNA, the CDR3 is TGCGCCAGCAGCCAAGATGGGGTTGGGGGGATCGAGCAGTACTTC. Translation gives CASSQDGVGGIEQYF.

The CDR3 loop reads CASSWLGLAGGRREQFF. The CDR3 DNA reads as TGTGCCAGCAGCTGGCTGGGACTAGCGGGAGGGCGTCGCGAGCAGTTCTTC. The chain has TRBV7-2 and TRBJ2-1; the match to TRBD2 covers 16 bases. This CDR3 is built from 17 residues. Trimming took 4 bases from V and 10 from J; bases not matched to a gene: 10. Germline loops: CDR1 SGHTA, CDR2 FQGNSA.